The clone carrying this T cell receptor beta chain was observed a handful of times. The antigen is unknown. The germline V and J ends were trimmed by 3 bases and 0 bases, with 18 bases remaining between them. Germline-derived CDR1 and CDR2 are SGHVS and FQNEAQ. The CDR3 contains 18 residues. This specimen comes from a study of OX40 agonist ivuxolimab in advanced cancers. General observations from the study: Expanded peripheral T cells had an undetermined antigen specificity.

Generated by immunoSEQ multiplex PCR, the TCRdb table keeps only in-frame clones and is missing some. The sample includes about 63,000 clones, about three quarters of them seen just once. Sequenced here: CD4+ or CD8+ T cells sorted from blood, sampled in a trial of the OX40 agonist ivuxolimab. The chain couples TRBV7-8 to TRBJ2-1, with D tentatively TRBD2 (5 bases). The sequence was obtained from an adult with an advanced solid tumor such as melanoma, head and neck, liver or kidney cancer. DNA of the CDR3: TGTGCCAGCAGCTTTAACCCAGGACGGGGAAGCTCCTACAATGAGCAGTTCTTC. Its protein product is CASSFNPGRGSSYNEQFF.